This passage covers 8 T cell receptor beta chains from one sample sequenced in a study of T cell responses to AZD1222 COVID-19 vaccine. Using immunoSEQ multiplex PCR, the repertoire was profiled, and TCRdb retains in-frame clones only, with some absent. The profile shows 99,000 or so clones, roughly 93% of them singletons. The source was peripheral blood, collected on day 0 of AZD1222 vaccination. All receptors derive from an adult in good health.

The chain joins TRBV30 to TRBJ2-7; D is undetermined. The germline V gene has CDR1 GTSNPN and CDR2 SVGIG (reference sequence). V lost 1 base, J lost 6 bases, and 16 bases lay in between. This CDR3 contains 14 residues. This chain's CDR3 is CAWSGYPMEVEQYF. CDR3 bases: TGTGCCTGGAGTGGTTACCCAATGGAAGTCGAGCAGTACTTC.

The chain carries TRBV7-2 and TRBJ1-2; tentative D call: TRBD1 (6 bases). CDR1 and CDR2 (germline): SGHTA, FQGNSA. This CDR3 contains 14 residues. The ends were cut back, 3 bases at V and 4 bases at J, with 12 bases in the middle. CDR3 loop: CASSFQPTGYGYTF. CDR3 in DNA: TGTGCCAGCAGCTTCCAGCCGACAGGCTATGGCTACACCTTC. The full variable domain, its missing parts supplied by reference TRBV7-2 and TRBJ1-2, is GAGVSQSPSNKVTEKGKDVELRCDPISGHTALYWYRQSLGQGLEFLIYFQGNSAPDKSGLPSDRFSAERTGGSVSTLTIQRTQQEDSAVYLCASSFQPTGYGYTFGSGTRLTVV.

The chain joins TRBV9 to TRBJ2-1; D is ambiguous. The germline V and J ends were trimmed by 0 bases and 5 bases, with 6 bases remaining between them. The CDR3 is 13 amino acids. Per the germline V gene, CDR1 is SGDLS and CDR2 is YYNGEE. CDR3 region: CASSVGKDNEQFF. The CDR3, as DNA: TGTGCCAGCAGCGTAGGAAAAGACAATGAGCAGTTCTTC. The whole variable domain, remainder taken from reference TRBV9 and TRBJ2-1, is DSGVTQTPKHLITATGQRVTLRCSPRSGDLSVYWYQQSLDQGLQFLIQYYNGEERAKGNILERFSAQQFPDLHSELNLSSLELGDSALYFCASSVGKDNEQFFGPGTRLTVL.

The chain joins TRBV7-9 to TRBJ1-2, with D possibly TRBD1 on 6 matching bases. CDR3 size: 15 residues. Looked up from germline, CDR1 is SEHNR and CDR2 is FQNEAQ (reference sequence). V was clipped by 5 bases and J by 7 bases, with 20 bases between them. Here the CDR3 DNA reads TGTGCCAGCAGCCCCTCACAGGGCCCGGCCGGTGGCTACACCTTC. It codes for CASSPSQGPAGGYTF.

The V call is TRBV5-6, the J call TRBJ1-1; weak D call: TRBD1 (6 bases). This CDR3 is 15 amino acids long. Trimming shortened V by 2 bases and J by 1 base, and 12 bases separated the two germline ends. Germline V gene data show CDR1 as SGHDT and CDR2 as YYEEEE. The CDR3 nucleotides are TGTGCCAGCAGCTTTCTAGGGGGTGGGAACACTGAAGCTTTCTTT. Amino acid sequence: CASSFLGGGNTEAFF.

The chain uses TRBV6-2 or TRBV6-3 and TRBJ1-2; D is uncertain. This CDR3 spans 12 amino acids. The germline V gene encodes CDR1 MNHEY and CDR2 SVGEGT. The V gene lost 2 bases and the J gene lost 4 bases, with 5 bases spanning the gap. For the CDR3, the DNA is TGTGCCAGCAGTTACGACGGCTATGGCTACACCTTC. This translates into CASSYDGYGYTF.

V gene TRBV5-1 combines with J gene TRBJ2-7, with a weak D call TRBD2 (6 bases). Germline V gives CDR1 SGHRS, CDR2 YFSETQ. CDR3 length equals 15 residues. The V end was cut by 4 bases, the J end by 2 bases, with 16 bases between. The CDR3 nucleotides are TGCGCCAGCAGCGCGGGACTCCAGGCAGCCTACGAGCAGTACTTC. It encodes CASSAGLQAAYEQYF.

This chain links TRBV29-1 with TRBJ2-3; no clear D. Germline-derived CDR1 and CDR2 are SQVTM and ANQGSEA. With 3 bases removed from V and 1 base from J, the gap between germline ends came to 8 bases. This CDR3 comprises 13 residues. This CDR3 reads CSVDLRGTDTQYF. The CDR3 DNA is TGCAGCGTTGATCTCCGGGGCACAGATACGCAGTATTTT.